This T cell receptor beta chain originates from a study of molecular identifiers for immune sequencing clone quantification. Whole-study findings and limits: Even with approximately 1 million naive cells present, spiked Jurkat TCR RNA from one cell was reportedly detectable. Barcode collisions between identical TCR molecules could shrink estimates of highly expanded clone sizes.

The authors built bulk TCR libraries by previously described methods with listed TCR primers. TCRdb recomputed calls from the PCR reads with MiXCR, one row per CDR3 protein. The sample records hundreds of thousands of distinct CDR3 sequences, about 20% being singletons. The V end was cut by 0 bases, the J end by 9 bases, with 9 bases between. The CDR3 totals 13 residues. Per germline, CDR1 MNHEY and CDR2 SVGEGT. Naive CD8 libraries were made from roughly 18,000 to 920,000 sorted cells, and they used 10%, 30% or 50% RNA. This clonotype has only a few counts. Antigen unknown. The clonotype originates from a human donor in good health. Some libraries in this study had Jurkat cell RNA spiked in. Sequenced: naive CD8+ T cells from blood, with Jurkat cell RNA spiked in. The subset is: FACS-sorted CD8+CD4-CCR7+CD45RA+ naive T cells. The chain recombines TRBV6-2 or TRBV6-3 with TRBJ1-5; D possibly corresponds to TRBD1 (5 bases). The CDR3 nucleotides are TGTGCCAGCAGTTACTCGGGGGAACGGCCCCAGCATTTT. This translates into CASSYSGERPQHF.